The 14 T cell receptor beta chains below all came from one sample that was sequenced in a study of shared clonotypes between healthy human individuals. Clones were read by immunoSEQ multiplex PCR, and TCRdb kept only the in-frame ones, dropping some. The table has about a million clones, roughly 77% seen once. Specimen: memory CD4+ T cells from PBMCs. The subset was: CD45RA-negative fraction. The origin of the receptors is a man between 18 and 35 years old in good health. Some clones in this sample may be carry-over from other donors' samples.

This chain joins TRBV6-5 and TRBJ2-1; 7 bases align to TRBD1. CDR1 is MNHEY and CDR2 is SVGAGI in the germline V gene. The CDR3 is 15 amino acids. Trimming at V came to 6 bases and at J to 6 bases, leaving 11 bases not matched to a gene. The CDR3 loop reads CASRPHRGRANEQFF. The CDR3 DNA follows: TGTGCCAGCAGGCCCCACAGGGGTCGAGCCAATGAGCAGTTCTTC.

This clone appeared a few times. J is TRBJ2-3 and V is TRBV5-1; D uncertain. The V end lost 3 bases, the J end lost 2 bases, and 7 bases lay between the germline ends. This CDR3 contains 13 residues. Germline V CDR1 and CDR2: SGHRS, YFSETQ. CDR3 amino acids: CASSSSITDTQYF. CDR3 coding DNA: TGCGCCAGCAGCTCGAGTATCACAGATACGCAGTATTTT.

In the case of this clone: Other DNA sequences within the sample encode an identical CDR3. The chain uses TRBV18 and TRBJ2-7; D is uncertain. V lost 0 bases and J lost 0, with 6 bases in between. The CDR3 runs 14 residues. CDR1 is KGHSH, CDR2 LQKENI, per germline. Here the CDR3 DNA reads TGTGCCAGCTCACCACCAGGACGCTCCTACGAGCAGTACTTC. Translation: CASSPPGRSYEQYF.

The chain combines TRBV30 with TRBJ2-7; unclear D gene. Trimming took off 5 bases at V and 0 bases at J, with 11 bases between the two ends. This CDR3 has 13 amino acids. Germline V CDR1 and CDR2: GTSNPN, SVGIG (reference sequence). The CDR3 loop reads CAWGPLNSYEQYF. The CDR3 coding sequence is TGTGCCTGGGGTCCTTTAAACTCCTACGAGCAGTACTTC.

This sequence joins TRBV25-1 and TRBJ2-7; no clear D gene. CDR1 is MGHDK and CDR2 is SYGVNS in the germline V gene. The V and J ends lost 4 bases and 6 bases respectively, with 19 bases between them. This CDR3 is 15 amino acids long. The CDR3 sequence is CASSALWANSGEQYF. The CDR3 nucleotides are TGTGCCAGCAGTGCCCTGTGGGCGAACTCAGGCGAGCAGTACTTC.

This chain joins TRBV7-9 and TRBJ2-3, with TRBD1 as a possible D gene (8 bases). Germline CDR1 reads SEHNR; CDR2 reads FQNEAQ (reference sequence). The ends were cut back, 6 bases at V and 3 bases at J, with 16 bases in the middle. The CDR3 spans 15 residues. The CDR3 spells CASSPGQGGTDTQYF. CDR3 coding DNA: TGTGCCAGCAGTCCCGGACAGGGAGGGACAGATACGCAGTATTTT. The full variable domain, in which reference TRBV7-9 and TRBJ2-3 provide the parts outside the CDR3, is DTGVSQNPRHKITKRGQNVTFRCDPISEHNRLYWYRQTLGQGPEFLTYFQNEAQLEKSRLLSDRFSAERPKGSFSTLEIQRTEQGDSAMYLCASSPGQGGTDTQYFGPGTRLTVL.

J is TRBJ2-3 and V is TRBV9; 9 nucleotides align to TRBD2. V gave up 3 bases and J gave up 6 bases; unmatched junction bases: 8. This CDR3 comprises 15 residues. Per germline, CDR1 SGDLS and CDR2 YYNGEE. CDR3: CASSASSGILDTQYF. The CDR3 nucleotides are TGTGCCAGCAGCGCATCTAGCGGGATTTTGGATACGCAGTATTTT.

The chain is built from TRBV25-1 and TRBJ1-1; D gene ambiguous. The V end lost 6 bases, the J end lost 5 bases, and 16 bases lay between the germline ends. Germline V gene lookup returns CDR1 MGHDK and CDR2 SYGVNS. This CDR3 has 14 residues. CDR3 protein: CASSDITSQTEAFF. The CDR3 nucleotides are TGTGCCAGCAGCGATATTACCTCCCAAACTGAAGCTTTCTTT.

The chain uses TRBV7-9 and TRBJ1-4, with a weak D call TRBD1 (5 bases). The CDR3 totals 14 residues. V was trimmed by 3 bases and J by 7 bases, leaving 12 bases between them. Germline CDR1 and CDR2: SEHNR and FQNEAQ (reference sequence). The CDR3 nucleotides read TGTGCCAGCAGCTTTTCGGGGGTCGGTGAAAAACTGTTTTTT. Its translation is CASSFSGVGEKLFF.

The genes are TRBV29-1 and TRBJ2-3; D unresolved. Germline CDR1 reads SQVTM; CDR2 reads ANQGSEA. Trimming took 6 bases from V and 2 from J, leaving 12 bases between them. The CDR3 has 13 amino acids. The CDR3 coding sequence is TGCAGCGTACACGGAACTTACACAGATACGCAGTATTTT. Translation gives CSVHGTYTDTQYF.

The chain is built from TRBV5-1 and TRBJ2-5; TRBD2 agrees at 8 bases. The ends lost 4 bases at V and 4 bases at J; junction bases unmatched: 9. The germline CDR1 and CDR2 sequences are SGHRS and YFSETQ. This CDR3 has 15 amino acids. The CDR3 DNA is TGCGCCAGCAGCGGTAAGACTAGCGAGAGAGAGACCCAGTACTTC. Protein sequence: CASSGKTSERETQYF.

Comment on this clone: A single base separates this from a much larger clone, so it may be a read error. The chain joins TRBV30 to TRBJ1-5, with D maybe TRBD1 (5 bases). In germline, CDR1 is GTSNPN, CDR2 SVGIG (reference sequence). CDR3 length: 13 amino acids. The CDR3 sequence is CAWNMGGNQPKHF. Written as DNA, the CDR3 is TGTGCCTGGAATATGGGGGGTAATCAGCCCAAGCATTTT.

The table lists this clone with a count of one. V gene TRBV7-2 combines with J gene TRBJ1-3; D unresolved. Trimming left V 11 bases short and J 2 bases short, with 13 bases between. The CDR3 is made up of 13 amino acids. Germline V gene sequence: CDR1 SGHTA, CDR2 FQGNSA. CDR3 coding DNA: TGTGCCTGGCCAGCTGGGGCTGGAAACACCATATATTTT. Protein sequence: CAWPAGAGNTIYF.

The gene calls are TRBV7-8 and TRBJ2-5, with 8 bases identical to TRBD2. The J segment lost 4 bases and the V segment lost 5 bases, leaving 6 bases of the junction unmatched. Germline-derived CDR1 and CDR2 are SGHVS and FQNEAQ. The CDR3 sequence is 14 residues long. CDR3 nucleotides: TGTGCCAGCAGCACAGGGACTAGTTCAGAGACCCAGTACTTC. This encodes CASSTGTSSETQYF.